This TCR beta chain was observed in a study of T cells after posttransplantation cyclophosphamide (dated by TCRdb to the mid-2010s). In terms of the full investigation: Using TRB sequencing, the study followed how the T cell repertoire reconstituted after myeloablative bone marrow transplantation in which posttransplantation cyclophosphamide served as GVHD prophylaxis. Public TRB sequences were queried against a database of over 3,000 sequences associated with responses to pathogens, tumor antigens, self-antigens and alloantigens. Because TRA and TRB clonality correlated tightly in fewer than ten samples, later TCR analyses were limited to TRB. In 3 patients, TRB sequencing was also performed on up to roughly 3 more blood samples taken 2 to 5.2 years after transplant, and in 4 patients, pretransplant blood was also TRB-sequenced. Blood from every one of the roughly 30 PTCy patients who had 1-year posttransplant specimens underwent TRB sequencing. Samples from around 40 PTCy-treated patients and fewer than 20 related bone marrow donors of those patients were subjected to antigen receptor sequencing.

On the day of marrow donation, related bone marrow donors gave peripheral blood samples. To count as naive, T cells had to be viable CD3+CD4+ or CD3+CD8+ cells with a CCR7+CD45RA+CD45RO-CD95-CD27+CD28+ profile. Peripheral blood and bone marrow mononuclear cells were isolated by Ficoll-Hypaque density centrifugation and cryopreserved. CD4+ and CD8+ T cells, including naive and memory subsets, were sorted by FACS on a FACSAria II. TRB sequencing used genomic DNA with the immunoSEQ assay at survey resolution or the hsTCRB kit. The source study handled its data this way. Initial read processing used immunoSEQ software, and repertoire analyses used the LymphoSeq R package. Clonality was computed as 1 minus normalized Shannon entropy, and a Gini coefficient was also calculated for each TRB dataset. To infer phenotypes in unsorted samples, TRB sequences from sorted subsets of the recipient or donor were mapped onto the unsorted samples of the same recipient. The source is immuneACCESS, and TCRdb retained only in-frame sequences with V and J called. Part of the clones is not carried over; for the studies checked, unresolved V genes explain less than half of this, and the remainder is unexplained. V, J and clone size derive from that table, while D and trimming were established from the DNA sequence. This sample lists about 21,000 clones; 95% to 99% were detected once. Approximately 0.15% of the sample goes to the ten largest clones.

Trimming accounts for 2 bases at V and 4 bases at J, while the number of junction bases matched to no gene is 1. CDR1 and CDR2 are drawn from the germline V gene (reference sequence): MNHEY, SMNVEV. Counted from cysteine to phenylalanine, this CDR3 has 15 amino acids. Left in the record is the CDR3 DNA by itself, 45 bases read in frame from the first base. To note about this clone: Its binding antigen is unknown. Qualities for individual bases were not recorded, and no much larger clone is one base off.

The research as a whole found: The TRB repertoires of T cells infiltrating skin or the GI tract showed only limited overlap with the TRB repertoires found in blood. Across the approximately 42 patients, TRB clonality was highly associated with recipient CMV seropositivity and CMV reactivation, and diversity with PTCy was similar to that in the CNI/methotrexate controls. Donor-recipient similarity was low at 1-2 months but increased during the first year, and donor CD8+ memory clones often dominated later blood repertoires.

The sequenced material came from naive CD8+ T cells sorted from PBMCs. The TCR sequence derives from a man in his forties in good health, CMV-negative, and a related stem cell transplant donor. In this chain, TRBV27 is recombined with TRBJ2-1; 11 bases in between match TRBD2. CDR3 region: CASSLGTSGYNEQFF. In nucleotide form, the sequence is TGTGCCAGCAGTTTAGGGACTAGCGGATACAATGAGCAGTTCTTC.